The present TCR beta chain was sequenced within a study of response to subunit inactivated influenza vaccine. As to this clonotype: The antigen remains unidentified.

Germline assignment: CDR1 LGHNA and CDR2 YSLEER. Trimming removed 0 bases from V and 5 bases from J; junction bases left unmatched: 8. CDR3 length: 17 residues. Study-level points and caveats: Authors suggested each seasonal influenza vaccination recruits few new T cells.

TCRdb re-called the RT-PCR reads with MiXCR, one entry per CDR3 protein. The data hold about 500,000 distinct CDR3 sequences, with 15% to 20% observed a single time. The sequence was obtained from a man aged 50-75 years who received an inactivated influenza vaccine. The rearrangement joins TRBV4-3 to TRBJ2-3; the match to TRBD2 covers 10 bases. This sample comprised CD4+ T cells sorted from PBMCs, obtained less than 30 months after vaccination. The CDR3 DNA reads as TGCGCCAGCAGCCAAGAAGGCCTAGCGGGAGCGAGAGATACGCAGTATTTT. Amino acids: CASSQEGLAGARDTQYF.